Detailed here is one TCR beta chain. The antigen is unknown. In TCRdb, the reads were re-called with MiXCR into one record per CDR3 protein. The sample holds about 490,000 distinct CDR3 sequences, about 30% seen once. With V trimmed by 1 base and J by 1 base, 4 bases remained unmatched. The CDR3 extends over 15 amino acids. From germline, CDR1 is SGHAT and CDR2 FQNNGV. The sample is drawn from a study of T cell repertoires in cytomegalovirus infection. Turning to the study itself: It was the public TCR beta signatures that indicated both CMV infection and matching HLA type. Whole-study results and caveats: Summed frequency of public TCR beta families distinguished CMV carriers with the relevant HLA. Within the response measured ex vivo, HLA-C-restricted CMV-specific TCR beta clonotypes were dominant.

The specimen sequenced was PBMCs. The chain couples TRBV11-2 to TRBJ2-7; TRBD2 aligns across 7 bases. The TCR originated in a human donor in good health (CMV status not recorded). Some clones in this sample may be carry-over from other donors' samples. Here the CDR3 reads CASSLVGRASYEQYV. Here the CDR3 DNA reads TGTGCCAGCAGCTTAGTTGGGAGGGCTTCCTACGAGCAGTACGTC.